The 32 T cell receptor beta chains below were found in one sample sequenced in a study of T cells in Graves' hyperthyroidism and ophthalmopathy. TCR beta CDR3 region amplification was performed from RNA transcripts. HTBI primers drove first-round RT-PCR of the TCR CDR3. TCRdb re-called the multiplex PCR reads with MiXCR, one entry per CDR3 protein. This table holds fewer than 550,000 distinct CDR3 sequences, 24% found once. The specimen was blood. These receptors were taken from a woman in her twenties or thirties with Graves' ophthalmopathy.

This clonotype occurred many times. The chain combines TRBV27 with TRBJ1-2; maybe TRBD1 (6 bases). The V gene's germline CDR1 is MNHEY and CDR2 SMNVEV (reference sequence). This CDR3 has 12 amino acids. Between the trimmed V and J ends, which lost 5 bases and 8 bases, there was a span of 12 bases. The CDR3 coding sequence is TGTGCCAGCAGTCCACAGGGTGTAGGCTACACCTTC. Amino acid sequence: CASSPQGVGYTF.

This clonotype was recorded at least ten times. V and J are TRBV12-3 or TRBV12-4 and TRBJ1-1, with D possibly matching TRBD1 (6 bases). Trimming removed 6 bases at V and 9 bases at J, with 11 bases between. This CDR3 region has 11 residues. CDR3 region: CASSLTGKAFF. CDR3 DNA sequence: TGTGCCAGCAGCCTAACAGGGAAAGCTTTCTTT.

The rearrangement links TRBV6-1 to TRBJ1-5, with D maybe TRBD1 (6 bases). The CDR3 has 16 amino acids. V gave up 3 bases and J gave up 4 bases, with 16 bases separating them. Germline V gene data show CDR1 as MNHNS and CDR2 as SASEGT. The CDR3 region has the DNA TGTGCCAGCAGTGAGGACAGATTCCTAGCAAATCAGCCCCAGCATTTT. Translation: CASSEDRFLANQPQHF.

At least ten counts were recorded for this clonotype. One junction end does not reproduce the germline sequence, and a read error may be involved. The chain combines TRBV2 with TRBJ1-1, with D unresolved. CDR3 length: 13 residues. Germline V gene data show CDR1 as SNHLY and CDR2 as FYNNEI. CDR3 loop: CASREQMNTEAFF. CDR3 DNA sequence: TGTGCCAGCCGTGAACAGATGAACACTGAAGCTTTCTTT.

This clonotype was observed many times. The chain joins TRBV6-5 to TRBJ1-2; 8 nucleotides agree with TRBD1. Trimming removed 6 bases from V and 2 bases from J; junction bases left unmatched: 8. Per germline, CDR1 MNHEY and CDR2 SVGAGI. The CDR3 covers 15 residues. In DNA form, the CDR3 reads TGTGCCAGCAGCCGAGAAGGACAGGGCAACTATGGCTACACCTTC. Protein: CASSREGQGNYGYTF.

Only a few counts were recorded for this clonotype. A junction end diverges from the germline sequence, so it may reflect a read error. The chain recombines TRBV7-9 with TRBJ2-5; D might be TRBD1 or TRBD2, each matching 5 bases. Germline CDR1 and CDR2: SEHNR and FQNEAQ (reference sequence). CDR3 size: 13 residues. CDR3 residues: CASSQGAKETRYF. For the CDR3, the DNA is TGTGCCAGCAGCCAGGGAGCGAAGGAGACCCGGTACTTC.

The table lists this clonotype with many counts. The CDR3 loop is CASSLLHWETQYF. Here the CDR3 DNA reads TGTGCCAGCAGTTTACTACATTGGGAGACCCAGTACTTC. The J gene is TRBJ2-5, the V gene TRBV12-3 or TRBV12-4, with unresolved D. The CDR3 loop spans 13 amino acids. Between the trimmed V and J ends, which lost 2 bases and 5 bases, there was a span of 9 bases.

This clonotype has just a few counts. Written as DNA, the CDR3 is TGTGCCAGCAGCCAAGACTTTGGGGAGCTGTTTTTT. Translation: CASSQDFGELFF. The rearrangement uses TRBV3-1 and TRBJ2-2; no firm D call. Germline values: CDR1 LGHDT, CDR2 YNNKEL (reference sequence). The CDR3 covers 12 residues. V gave up 0 bases and J gave up 8 bases, with 4 bases separating them.

This clonotype was found once. The rearrangement links TRBV6-2 or TRBV6-3 to TRBJ2-7, with no clear D. The CDR3 extends over 13 amino acids. CDR1 and CDR2 (germline): MNHEY, SVGEGT. The V and J ends lost 4 bases and 2 bases respectively, with 9 bases between them. CDR3: CASSLLGPYEQYF. The CDR3 nucleotides read TGTGCCAGCAGTTTGCTGGGCCCCTACGAGCAGTACTTC.

This chain uses TRBV6-2 or TRBV6-3 with TRBJ2-2; no clear D gene. Trimming removed 5 bases at V and 4 bases at J, with 8 bases between. The CDR3 consists of 13 residues. CDR1 is MNHEY, CDR2 SVGEGT, per germline. The CDR3 here is CASSHWGTGELFF. In DNA, the CDR3 is TGTGCCAGCAGTCACTGGGGCACCGGGGAGCTGTTTTTT.

This clonotype came up many times. The genes are TRBV10-3 and TRBJ1-1, with TRBD1 identical over 8 bases. Trimming at V came to 4 bases and at J to 2 bases, leaving 6 bases not matched to a gene. Germline CDR1 ENHRY, CDR2 SYGVKD. The CDR3 is 15 residues long. CDR3 sequence reads: CAISATGQENTEAFF. For the CDR3, the DNA is TGTGCCATCAGTGCGACGGGACAGGAAAACACTGAAGCTTTCTTT.

This clonotype appeared many times. The chain joins TRBV7-2 to TRBJ1-3; D is perhaps TRBD1 (5 bases). V dropped 5 bases and J dropped 0 bases, with 8 bases sitting between them. Germline V gives CDR1 SGHTA, CDR2 FQGNSA. The CDR3 extends over 14 amino acids. The chain's CDR3 is CASSRTRSGNTIYF. CDR3 DNA: TGTGCCAGCAGCCGGACACGCTCTGGAAACACCATATATTTT.

V and J are TRBV7-9 and TRBJ1-1, with 7 bases fitting TRBD1. This CDR3 region has 15 residues. Germline CDR1 reads SEHNR; CDR2 reads FQNEAQ (reference sequence). The V and J ends lost 3 bases and 1 base, in that order; junction bases with no gene match: 5. In DNA, the CDR3 is TGTGCCAGCAGCTTTAGGTCAGGGGGGAACACTGAAGCTTTCTTT. This translates into CASSFRSGGNTEAFF.

This clonotype has a count of ten or more. The chain recombines TRBV11-2 with TRBJ2-5; D remains ambiguous. Between the trimmed V and J ends, which lost 1 base and 5 bases, there was a span of 23 bases. This CDR3 contains 18 residues. From germline, CDR1 is SGHAT and CDR2 FQNNGV. The chain's CDR3 is CASSLGTPASDLQETQYF. CDR3 DNA sequence: TGTGCCAGCAGCTTAGGTACCCCAGCTTCTGATCTGCAGGAGACCCAGTACTTC.

A few counts support this clonotype. This sequence joins TRBV28 and TRBJ1-2; TRBD1 is a possible D gene (5 bases). CDR1 and CDR2 from the germline V gene are MDHEN and SYDVKM. V gave up 2 bases and J gave up 8 bases, with 15 bases separating them. The CDR3 consists of 14 residues. The CDR3 sequence is CASSLAGAGPGYTF. The CDR3 region has the DNA TGTGCCAGCAGTTTAGCCGGGGCAGGTCCCGGCTACACCTTC.

This clonotype was detected only a few times. V and J are TRBV20-1 and TRBJ2-5; TRBD2 aligns across 8 bases. The CDR3 covers 16 residues. Unmatched junction bases numbered 12, after V lost 5 bases and J lost 1 base. The germline V gene encodes CDR1 DFQATT and CDR2 SNEGSKA (reference sequence). The CDR3 DNA reads TGCAGTGCTTCCCCTCACAGCGGGGGAGTCCAAGAGACCCAGTACTTC. Its translation is CSASPHSGGVQETQYF.

V and J are TRBV19 and TRBJ2-2; TRBD2 is a possible D gene (6 bases). Trimming removed 1 base at V and 0 bases at J, with 12 bases between. This CDR3 has 17 residues. Germline CDR1 LNHDA, CDR2 SQIVND (reference sequence). CDR3 DNA sequence: TGTGCCAGTAGTATAGTGGGACTGGCATCGAACACCGGGGAGCTGTTTTTT. Residues: CASSIVGLASNTGELFF. Complete variable domain (other parts from reference TRBV19 and TRBJ2-2): DGGITQSPKYLFRKEGQNVTLSCEQNLNHDAMYWYRQDPGQGLRLIYYSQIVNDFQKGDIAEGYSVSREKKESFPLTVTSAQKNPTAFYLCASSIVGLASNTGELFFGEGSRLTVL.

This clonotype was counted many times. This chain uses TRBV27 with TRBJ1-1; no firm D call. CDR3 length equals 15 residues. CDR1 and CDR2 from the germline V gene are MNHEY and SMNVEV (reference sequence). V dropped 6 bases and J dropped 5 bases, with 19 bases sitting between them. The CDR3 region is CASSLRVGWKTEAFF. The DNA of the CDR3 is TGTGCCAGCAGCCTTCGGGTCGGATGGAAGACTGAAGCTTTCTTT.

This clonotype came up a few times. The chain combines TRBV6-1 with TRBJ1-5; 9 bases match TRBD1. V trimming: 6 bases; J trimming: 1 base; junction bases outside the gene matches: 4. The length of the CDR3 is 15 residues. Germline V gene lookup returns CDR1 MNHNS and CDR2 SASEGT. CDR3 sequence reads: CASRGDRESNQPQHF. As DNA, the CDR3 is TGTGCCAGCAGAGGGGACAGGGAAAGCAATCAGCCCCAGCATTTT.

The chain links TRBV5-1 to TRBJ2-2, with D uncertain. Germline V CDR1 and CDR2: SGHRS, YFSETQ. Trimming pared 3 bases from V and 0 bases from J, leaving 6 bases between. The CDR3 length is 14 residues. The CDR3 spells CASSYSANTGELFF. In DNA, the CDR3 is TGCGCCAGCAGCTACAGCGCGAACACCGGGGAGCTGTTTTTT.

The chain employs TRBV6-1 and TRBJ2-5, with a weak D call TRBD2 (6 bases). CDR1 is MNHNS and CDR2 is SASEGT in the germline V gene. This CDR3 comprises 15 residues. V gave up 0 bases and J gave up 3 bases, with 11 bases separating them. The DNA for the CDR3 is TGTGCCAGCAGTGAAGCTCCGGGAGTCGAAGAGACCCAGTACTTC. Translating it yields CASSEAPGVEETQYF.

About this clonotype itself: A much larger clone sits a single nucleotide away, making a read error possible. The genes are TRBV6-2 or TRBV6-3 and TRBJ1-5; weak D call: TRBD1 (5 bases). The ends were cut back, 0 bases at V and 5 bases at J, with 14 bases in the middle. CDR3 length: 16 amino acids. The germline V gene encodes CDR1 MNHEY and CDR2 SVGEGT. The CDR3 protein is CASSYSRGGRDQPQHF. Written as DNA, the CDR3 is TGTGCCAGCAGTTACTCGCGGGGGGGACGCGATCAGCCCCAGCATTTT.

This clonotype occurred many times. The genes are TRBV7-2 and TRBJ1-5; D unresolved. This CDR3 is built from 13 residues. V lost 5 bases and J lost 7, with 12 bases in between. The germline CDR1 and CDR2 sequences are SGHTA and FQGNSA. CDR3 residues: CASSQDERQPQHF. The CDR3 nucleotides are TGTGCCAGCAGCCAAGACGAGAGGCAGCCCCAGCATTTT.

This clonotype was seen repeatedly, ten times or more. V and J are TRBV6-2 or TRBV6-3 and TRBJ1-5; 8 bases are shared with TRBD1. V dropped 0 bases and J dropped 3; count of bases not matched to a gene: 13. Per the germline V gene, CDR1 is MNHEY and CDR2 is SVGEGT. The CDR3 has 19 residues. CDR3 loop: CASSYSPLDETGVNQPQHF. The CDR3 DNA reads TGTGCCAGCAGTTACTCTCCCCTGGATGAGACAGGGGTCAATCAGCCCCAGCATTTT.

This clonotype was counted at least ten times. The chain uses TRBV15 and TRBJ2-5; TRBD1 aligns across 9 bases. Germline CDR1 reads LNHNV; CDR2 reads YYDKDF (reference sequence). This CDR3 spans 14 amino acids. The V segment lost 2 bases and the J segment 6 bases; nucleotides outside the gene matches: 4. Here the CDR3 reads CATSRIGTGKTQYF. The CDR3 nucleotides are TGTGCCACCAGCAGAATCGGGACAGGGAAGACCCAGTACTTC.

This clonotype has a count of ten or more. This rearrangement joins TRBV29-1 to TRBJ2-7; the match to TRBD1 covers 7 bases. Germline loops: CDR1 SQVTM, CDR2 ANQGSEA. The V gene end was trimmed by 4 bases and the J gene end by 6 bases; junction bases not matched to a gene: 12. The CDR3 runs 14 residues. The chain's CDR3 is CSVGETGYTGEQYF. The CDR3 nucleotides are TGCAGCGTTGGGGAGACAGGGTACACGGGCGAGCAGTACTTC.

Many counts were recorded for this clonotype. The J gene is TRBJ2-7, the V gene TRBV2; 8 nucleotides match TRBD2. V lost 0 bases to trimming and J lost 6 bases; unmatched junction nucleotides: 7. CDR1 SNHLY and CDR2 FYNNEI come from the germline V gene. The CDR3 is made up of 15 amino acids. The CDR3 DNA sequence: TGTGCCAGCAGTGAAGCGAGCGGGGGCCGCGTCGAGCAGTACTTC. Its protein is CASSEASGGRVEQYF.

The sample holds a few counts of this clonotype. The CDR3 sequence: CASSTRTGRYEQYF. The CDR3 DNA reads as TGTGCCAGCAGTACCCGGACAGGACGCTACGAGCAGTACTTC. The rearrangement links TRBV12-3 or TRBV12-4 to TRBJ2-7; TRBD1 agrees at 7 bases. The CDR3 is made up of 14 amino acids. V was pared by 5 bases and J by 3 bases, with 7 bases of the junction left unmatched.

This clonotype occurred many times. The chain has TRBV5-5 and TRBJ1-1; 7 bases are shared with TRBD1. Germline-derived CDR1 and CDR2 are SGHKS and YYEKEE (reference sequence). This CDR3 is 13 amino acids long. J was trimmed by 5 bases and V by 0 bases; bases with no gene match: 1. In nucleotides, the CDR3 is TGTGCCAGCAGCTTGGTGGGACAGACTGAAGCTTTCTTT. Translating gives CASSLVGQTEAFF.

The chain uses TRBV29-1 and TRBJ1-1; D might be TRBD1 (5 bases). Looked up from germline, CDR1 is SQVTM and CDR2 is ANQGSEA. The CDR3 runs to 11 residues. V was shortened by 7 bases and J by 1 base, with 7 bases between the two germline ends. CDR3 loop: CSGDRNTEAFF. The DNA of the CDR3 is TGCAGCGGAGACAGGAACACTGAAGCTTTCTTT. The entire variable domain, with the rest obtained from reference TRBV29-1 and TRBJ1-1, is as follows: SAVISQKPSRDICQRGTSLTIQCQVDSQVTMMFWYRQQPGQSLTLIATANQGSEATYESGFVIDKFPISRPNLTFSTLTVSNMSPEDSSIYLCSGDRNTEAFFGQGTRLTVV.

In this sample, this clonotype turned up many times. The V and J genes are TRBV29-1 and TRBJ1-1; tentatively, D is TRBD1 (5 bases). This CDR3 region has 14 residues. V was pared by 1 base and J by 3 bases, with 12 bases between. From germline, CDR1 is SQVTM and CDR2 ANQGSEA. DNA of the CDR3: TGCAGCGTTGAAGGGACATGGGGAGACACTGAAGCTTTCTTT. It specifies CSVEGTWGDTEAFF.

The chain links TRBV12-3 or TRBV12-4 to TRBJ2-7; no clear D. Trimming took off 4 bases at V and 3 bases at J, with 7 bases between the two ends. The length of the CDR3 is 12 residues. In nucleotides, the CDR3 is TGTGCCAGCAGTTCCCTTAACTACGAGCAGTACTTC. This sequence encodes CASSSLNYEQYF.